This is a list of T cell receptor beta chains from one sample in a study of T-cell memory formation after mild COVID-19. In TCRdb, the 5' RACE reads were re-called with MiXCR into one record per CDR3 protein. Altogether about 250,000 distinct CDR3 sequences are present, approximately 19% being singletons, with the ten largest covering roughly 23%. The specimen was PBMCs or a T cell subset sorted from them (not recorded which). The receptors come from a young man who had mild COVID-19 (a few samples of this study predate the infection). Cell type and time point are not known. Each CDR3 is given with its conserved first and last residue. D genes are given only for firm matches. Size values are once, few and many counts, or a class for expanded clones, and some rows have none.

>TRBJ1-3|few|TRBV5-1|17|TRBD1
TGCGCCAGCAGCTTGGTGGGACAGGCCAGCTCTGGAAACACCATATATTTT
CASSLVGQASSGNTIYF
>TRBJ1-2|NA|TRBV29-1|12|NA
TGCAGCGTCCGGCAGGGACTCTATGGCTACACCTTC
CSVRQGLYGYTF
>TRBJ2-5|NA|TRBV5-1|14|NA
TGCGCCAGCAGCCCCTTAAACGTCGAAGAGACCCAGTACTTC
CASSPLNVEETQYF
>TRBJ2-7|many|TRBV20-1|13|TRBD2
TGCAGTGCCCGGGAGGGGGACCTATACGAGCAGTACTTC
CSAREGDLYEQYF
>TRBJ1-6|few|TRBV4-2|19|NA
TGTGCCAGCAGCAAAACTCAGAGAAGCCCCCAGAATTATAATTCACCCCTCCACTTT
CASSKTQRSPQNYNSPLHF
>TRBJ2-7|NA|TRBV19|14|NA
TGTGCCAGTAGTATAGGGATCGGCTCCTACGAGCAGTACTTC
CASSIGIGSYEQYF
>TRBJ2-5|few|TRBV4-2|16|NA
TGTGCCAGCAGCCAAGTTTGGGGGGCGGACGAAGAGACCCAGTACTTC
CASSQVWGADEETQYF
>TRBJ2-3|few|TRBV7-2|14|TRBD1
TGTGCCAGCAGCCCCGGGACAGGGTGGGCGACCCTGTATTTT
CASSPGTGWATLYF
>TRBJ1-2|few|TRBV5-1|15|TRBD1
TGCGCCAGCAGCATCGACAGGGTTCATAACTATGGCTACACCTTC
CASSIDRVHNYGYTF
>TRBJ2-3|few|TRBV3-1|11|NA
TGTGCCAGCAGCCAAGATCGGGACGTGTATTTT
CASSQDRDVYF
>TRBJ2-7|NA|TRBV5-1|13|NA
TGCGCCAGCAGCCGGGTAGGGGGTCGCGAGCAGTACTTC
CASSRVGGREQYF
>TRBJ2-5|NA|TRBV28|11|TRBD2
TGTGCCTCCGGGGGGAGGGAGACCCAGTACTTC
CASGGRETQYF
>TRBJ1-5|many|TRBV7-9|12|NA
TGTGCCAGCAGTACCGGTAATCAGCCCCAGCATTTT
CASSTGNQPQHF
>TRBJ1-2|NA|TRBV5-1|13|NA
TGCGCCAGCAGCTTGGTGGGCAGTCGGGGCTACACCTTC
CASSLVGSRGYTF
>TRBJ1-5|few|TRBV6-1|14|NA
TGTGCCAGCAGTGAATTGAGGTTCAATCAGCCCCAGCATTTT
CASSELRFNQPQHF
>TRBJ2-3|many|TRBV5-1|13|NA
TGCGCCAGCAGCTTAGGGGTGGAGGATACGCAGTATTTT
CASSLGVEDTQYF
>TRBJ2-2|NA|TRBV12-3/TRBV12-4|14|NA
TGTGCCAGCAGTCGGGACACGAACACCGGGGAGCTGTTTTTT
CASSRDTNTGELFF
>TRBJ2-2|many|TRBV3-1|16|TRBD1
TGTGCCAGCAGCCTTGGGACAGGGGTCAACACCGGGGAGCTGTTTTTT
CASSLGTGVNTGELFF
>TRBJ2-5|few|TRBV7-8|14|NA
TGTGCCAGCAGCCCTCGGTGGCGGCAAGAGACCCAGTACTTC
CASSPRWRQETQYF
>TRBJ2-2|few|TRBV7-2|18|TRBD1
TGTGCCAGCAGAAGCGACAGGGGGCTCCTCCCGAACACCGGGGAGCTGTTTTTT
CASRSDRGLLPNTGELFF
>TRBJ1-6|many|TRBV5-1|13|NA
TGCGCCAGCAGCTTGAAGGGAGATTCACCCCTCCACTTT
CASSLKGDSPLHF
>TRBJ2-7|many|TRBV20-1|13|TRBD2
TGCAGTGGGGCTAGCGGGGACCCCTACGAGCAGTACTTC
CSGASGDPYEQYF
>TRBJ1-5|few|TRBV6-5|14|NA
TGTGCCAGCAGTTACTCCCGGGGCTGGCAGCCCCAGCATTTT
CASSYSRGWQPQHF
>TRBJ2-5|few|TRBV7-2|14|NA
TGTGCCAGCAGCCGGGACTCTACGGGGGAGACCCAGTACTTC
CASSRDSTGETQYF
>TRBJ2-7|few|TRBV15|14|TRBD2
TGTGCCACCAGCAGAGGGGAGGGAGGCTACGAGCAGTACTTC
CATSRGEGGYEQYF
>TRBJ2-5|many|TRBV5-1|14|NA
TGCGCCAGCACCGCACCAGGGATCCAAGAGACCCAGTACTTC
CASTAPGIQETQYF
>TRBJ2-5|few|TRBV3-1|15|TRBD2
TGTGCCAGCAGCCAAACTCCGGGACTACAAGAGACCCAGTACTTC
CASSQTPGLQETQYF
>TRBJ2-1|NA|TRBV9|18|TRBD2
TGTGCCAGCAGCGTCGAACCGGGGGAAAGCGGGGCATACAATGAGCAGTTCTTC
CASSVEPGESGAYNEQFF
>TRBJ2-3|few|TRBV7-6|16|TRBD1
TGTGCCAGCAGCTTAGGGACAGGGCGGTTTACAGATACGCAGTATTTT
CASSLGTGRFTDTQYF
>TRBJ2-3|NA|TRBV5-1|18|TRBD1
TGCGCCAGCAGCTTGGCCGGACAGGGGGCTTTGGACACAGATACGCAGTATTTT
CASSLAGQGALDTDTQYF
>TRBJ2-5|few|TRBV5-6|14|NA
TGTGCCAGTTCGAGGCGGGACAGCCAAGAGACCCAGTACTTC
CASSRRDSQETQYF
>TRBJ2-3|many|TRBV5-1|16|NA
TGCGCCAGCAGCTTTAGTTTGGCAGCGAGCACAGATACGCAGTATTTT
CASSFSLAASTDTQYF
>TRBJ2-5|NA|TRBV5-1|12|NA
TGCGCCAGCAAGCAAGGCGGAGAGACCCAGTACTTC
CASKQGGETQYF
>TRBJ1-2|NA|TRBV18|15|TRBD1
TGTGCCAGCTCGGACCCCGGGACAGGGCAGGATGGCTACACCTTC
CASSDPGTGQDGYTF
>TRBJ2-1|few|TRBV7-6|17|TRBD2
TGTGCCAGCAGCTTTTCGCTAGCGGAGAGCTCCTACAATGAGCAGTTCTTC
CASSFSLAESSYNEQFF
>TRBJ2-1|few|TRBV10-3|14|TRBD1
TGTGCCATCAGTGGACAGGGGGAGTACAATGAGCAGTTCTTC
CAISGQGEYNEQFF
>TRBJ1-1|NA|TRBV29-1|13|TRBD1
TGCATCGCCCGGGGACAGCAGTTAACTGAAGCTTTCTTT
CIARGQQLTEAFF
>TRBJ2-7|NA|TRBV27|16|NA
TGTGCCAGCAGTACTTCTGCGGACTGGATAGCCTACGAGCAGTACTTC
CASSTSADWIAYEQYF
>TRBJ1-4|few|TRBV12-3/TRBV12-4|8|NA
TGTGCCCGTCGAGTCCTGTTTTTT
CARRVLFF
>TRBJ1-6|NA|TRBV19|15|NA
TGTGCCAGTAGTAACGGACAGCCGTATAATTCACCCCTCCACTTT
CASSNGQPYNSPLHF
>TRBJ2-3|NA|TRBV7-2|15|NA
TGTGCCAGCAGCTTAGCGCGACAGGGAGGAGATACGCAGTATTTT
CASSLARQGGDTQYF
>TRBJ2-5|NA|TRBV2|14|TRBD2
TGTGCCAGCAGTGAACCGGGACTAGAAGAGACCCAGTACTTC
CASSEPGLEETQYF
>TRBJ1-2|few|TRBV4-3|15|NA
TGCGCCAGCAGCCAAGATACCCGGGAAAATTATGGCTACACCTTC
CASSQDTRENYGYTF
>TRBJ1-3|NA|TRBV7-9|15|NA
TGTGCCAGCAGAAAACAGGGTTACTCTGGAAACACCATATATTTT
CASRKQGYSGNTIYF